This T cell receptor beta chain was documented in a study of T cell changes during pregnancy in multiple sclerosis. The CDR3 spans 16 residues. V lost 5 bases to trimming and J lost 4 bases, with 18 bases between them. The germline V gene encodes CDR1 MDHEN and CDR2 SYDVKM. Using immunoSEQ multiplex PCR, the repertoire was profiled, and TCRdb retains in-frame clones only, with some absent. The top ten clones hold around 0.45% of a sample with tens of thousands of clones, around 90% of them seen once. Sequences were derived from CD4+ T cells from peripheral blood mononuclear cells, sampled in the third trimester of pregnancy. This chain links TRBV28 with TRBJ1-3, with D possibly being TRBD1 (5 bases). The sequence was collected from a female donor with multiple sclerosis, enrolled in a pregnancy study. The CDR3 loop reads CASSQKLTVLGNTIYF. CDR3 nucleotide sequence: TGTGCCAGCAGTCAGAAGCTGACAGTACTCGGAAACACCATATATTTT. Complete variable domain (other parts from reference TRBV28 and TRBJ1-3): DVKVTQSSRYLVKRTGEKVFLECVQDMDHENMFWYRQDPGLGLRLIYFSYDVKMKEKGDIPEGYSVSREKKERFSLILESASTNQTSMYLCASSQKLTVLGNTIYFGEGSWLTVV.